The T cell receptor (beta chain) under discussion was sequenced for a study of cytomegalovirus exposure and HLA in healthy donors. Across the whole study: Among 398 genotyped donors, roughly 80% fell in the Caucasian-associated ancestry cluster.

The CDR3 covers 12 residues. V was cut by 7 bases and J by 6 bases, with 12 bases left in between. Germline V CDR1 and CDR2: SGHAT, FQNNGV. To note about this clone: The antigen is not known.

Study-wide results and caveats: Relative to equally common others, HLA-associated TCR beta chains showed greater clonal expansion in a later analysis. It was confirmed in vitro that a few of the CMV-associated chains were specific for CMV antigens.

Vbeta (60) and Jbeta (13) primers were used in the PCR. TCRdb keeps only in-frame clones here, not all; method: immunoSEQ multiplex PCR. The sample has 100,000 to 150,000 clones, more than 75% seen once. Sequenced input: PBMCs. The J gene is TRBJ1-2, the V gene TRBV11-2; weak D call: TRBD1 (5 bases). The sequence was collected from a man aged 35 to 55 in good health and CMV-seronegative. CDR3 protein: CASINRPDGYTF. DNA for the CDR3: TGTGCCAGCATCAACAGGCCGGATGGCTACACCTTC. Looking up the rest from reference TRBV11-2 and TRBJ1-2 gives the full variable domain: EAGVAQSPRYKIIEKRQSVAFWCNPISGHATLYWYQQILGQGPKLLIQFQNNGVVDDSQLPKDRFSAERLKGVDSTLKIQPAKLEDSAVYLCASINRPDGYTFGSGTRLTVV.